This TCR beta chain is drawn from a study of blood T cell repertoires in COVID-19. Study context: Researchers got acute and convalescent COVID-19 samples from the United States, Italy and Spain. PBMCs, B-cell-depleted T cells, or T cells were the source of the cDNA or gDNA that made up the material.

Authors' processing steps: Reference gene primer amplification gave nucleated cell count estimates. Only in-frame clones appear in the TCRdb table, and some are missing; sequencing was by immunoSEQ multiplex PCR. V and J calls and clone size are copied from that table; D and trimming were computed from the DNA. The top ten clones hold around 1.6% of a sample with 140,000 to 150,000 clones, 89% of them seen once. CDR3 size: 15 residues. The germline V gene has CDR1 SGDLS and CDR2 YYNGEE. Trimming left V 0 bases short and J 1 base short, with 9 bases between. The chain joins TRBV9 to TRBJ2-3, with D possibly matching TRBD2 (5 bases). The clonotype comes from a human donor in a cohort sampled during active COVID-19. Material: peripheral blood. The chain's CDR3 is CASSVGLEGTDTQYF. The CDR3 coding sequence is TGTGCCAGCAGCGTAGGCCTGGAGGGCACAGATACGCAGTATTTT.